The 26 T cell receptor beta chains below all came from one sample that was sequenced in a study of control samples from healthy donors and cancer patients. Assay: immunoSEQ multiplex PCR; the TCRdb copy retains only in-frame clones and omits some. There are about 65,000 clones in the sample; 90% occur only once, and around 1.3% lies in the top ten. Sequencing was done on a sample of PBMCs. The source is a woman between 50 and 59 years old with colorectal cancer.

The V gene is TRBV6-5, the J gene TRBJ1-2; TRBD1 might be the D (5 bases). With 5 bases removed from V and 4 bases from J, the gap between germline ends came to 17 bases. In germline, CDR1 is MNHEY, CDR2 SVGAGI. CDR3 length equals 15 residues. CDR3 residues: CASSNRDRELYGYTF. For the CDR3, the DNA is TGTGCCAGCAGTAACCGGGACCGGGAGCTCTATGGCTACACCTTC.

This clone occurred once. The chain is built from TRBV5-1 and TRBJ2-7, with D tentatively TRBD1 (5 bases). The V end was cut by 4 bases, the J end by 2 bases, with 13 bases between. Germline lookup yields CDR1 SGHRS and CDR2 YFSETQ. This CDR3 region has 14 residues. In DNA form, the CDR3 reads TGCGCCAGCAGCGTCTTCTCCAGGGCCTACGAGCAGTACTTC. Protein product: CASSVFSRAYEQYF.

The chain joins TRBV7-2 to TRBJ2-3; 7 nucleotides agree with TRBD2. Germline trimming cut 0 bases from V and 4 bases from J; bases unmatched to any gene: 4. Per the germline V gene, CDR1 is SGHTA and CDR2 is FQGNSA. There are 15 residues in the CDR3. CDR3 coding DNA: TGTGCCAGCAGCTTAGCGCGGGGGAGGGCAGATACGCAGTATTTT. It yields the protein CASSLARGRADTQYF.

DNA for the CDR3: TGTGCCAGCTCACCAGGAACGCAATATGGCTACACCTTC. Its translation is CASSPGTQYGYTF. V gene TRBV18 combines with J gene TRBJ1-2; D is unresolved. Germline V lookup: CDR1 KGHSH, CDR2 LQKENI. This CDR3 has 13 amino acids. The V end lost 2 bases, the J end lost 5 bases, and 9 bases lay between the germline ends.

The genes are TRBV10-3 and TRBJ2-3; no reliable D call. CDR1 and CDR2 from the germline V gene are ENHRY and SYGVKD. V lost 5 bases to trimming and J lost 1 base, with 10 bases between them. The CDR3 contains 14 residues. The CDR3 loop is CAISPPIGTDTQYF. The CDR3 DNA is TGTGCCATCAGTCCTCCGATAGGCACAGATACGCAGTATTTT.

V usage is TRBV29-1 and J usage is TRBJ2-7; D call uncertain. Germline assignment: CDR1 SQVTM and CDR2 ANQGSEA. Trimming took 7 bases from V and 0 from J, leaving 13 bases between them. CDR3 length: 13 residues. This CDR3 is CSAAGDNSYEQYF. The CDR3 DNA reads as TGCAGCGCGGCCGGCGACAACTCCTACGAGCAGTACTTC.

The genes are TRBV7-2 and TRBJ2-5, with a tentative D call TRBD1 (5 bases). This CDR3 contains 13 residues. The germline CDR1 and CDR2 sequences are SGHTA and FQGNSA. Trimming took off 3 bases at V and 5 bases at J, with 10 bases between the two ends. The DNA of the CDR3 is TGTGCCAGCAGCTTGATAGGGGCTGAGACCCAGTACTTC. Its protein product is CASSLIGAETQYF.

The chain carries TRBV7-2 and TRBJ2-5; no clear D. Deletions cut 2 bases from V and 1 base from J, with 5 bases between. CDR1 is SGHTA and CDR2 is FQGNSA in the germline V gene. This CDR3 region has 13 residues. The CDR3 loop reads CASSLKTQETQYF. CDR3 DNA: TGTGCCAGCAGCTTAAAGACCCAAGAGACCCAGTACTTC. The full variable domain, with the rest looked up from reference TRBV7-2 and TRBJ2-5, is GAGVSQSPSNKVTEKGKDVELRCDPISGHTALYWYRQSLGQGLEFLIYFQGNSAPDKSGLPSDRFSAERTGGSVSTLTIQRTQQEDSAVYLCASSLKTQETQYFGPGTRLLVL.

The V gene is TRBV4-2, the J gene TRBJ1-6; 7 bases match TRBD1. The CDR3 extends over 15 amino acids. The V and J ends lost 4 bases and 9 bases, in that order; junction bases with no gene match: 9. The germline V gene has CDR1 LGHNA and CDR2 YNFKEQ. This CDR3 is CASSRDRVIGSPLHF. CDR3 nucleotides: TGTGCCAGCAGCCGCGACAGGGTTATAGGTTCACCCCTCCACTTT.

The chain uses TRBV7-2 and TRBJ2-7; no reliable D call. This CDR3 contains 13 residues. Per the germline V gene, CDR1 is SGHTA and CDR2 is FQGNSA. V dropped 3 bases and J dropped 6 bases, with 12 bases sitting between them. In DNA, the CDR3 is TGTGCCAGCAGCTTCCAGCCCTTAGGCGAGCAGTACTTC. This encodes CASSFQPLGEQYF.

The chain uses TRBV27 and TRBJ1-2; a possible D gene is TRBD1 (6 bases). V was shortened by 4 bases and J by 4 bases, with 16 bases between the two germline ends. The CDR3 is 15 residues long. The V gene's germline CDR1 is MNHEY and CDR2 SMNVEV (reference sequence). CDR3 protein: CASSSPRGGRYGYTF. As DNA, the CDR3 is TGTGCCAGCAGTTCCCCAAGGGGGGGCCGCTATGGCTACACCTTC.

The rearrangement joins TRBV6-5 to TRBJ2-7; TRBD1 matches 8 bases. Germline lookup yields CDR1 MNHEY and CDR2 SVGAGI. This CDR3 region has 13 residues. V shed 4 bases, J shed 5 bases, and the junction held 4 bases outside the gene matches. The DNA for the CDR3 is TGTGCCAGCAGTTTGACAGGGGTCGACGAGCAGTACTTC. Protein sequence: CASSLTGVDEQYF.

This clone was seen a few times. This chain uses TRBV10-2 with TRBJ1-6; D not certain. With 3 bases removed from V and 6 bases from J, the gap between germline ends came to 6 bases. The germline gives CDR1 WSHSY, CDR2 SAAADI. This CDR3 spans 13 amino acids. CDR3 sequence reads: CASSEASNSPLHF. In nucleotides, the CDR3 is TGCGCCAGCAGTGAAGCCAGTAATTCACCCCTCCACTTT.

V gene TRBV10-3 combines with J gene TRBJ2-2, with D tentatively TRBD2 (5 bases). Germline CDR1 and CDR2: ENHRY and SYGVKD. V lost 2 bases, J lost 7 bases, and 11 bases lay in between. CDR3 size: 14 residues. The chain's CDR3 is CAISEDLEGGELFF. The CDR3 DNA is TGTGCCATCAGTGAGGACCTAGAGGGCGGGGAGCTGTTTTTT.

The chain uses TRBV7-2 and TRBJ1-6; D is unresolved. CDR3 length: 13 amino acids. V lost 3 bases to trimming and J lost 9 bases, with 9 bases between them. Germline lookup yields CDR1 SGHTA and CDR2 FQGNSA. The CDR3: CASSFPVASPLHF. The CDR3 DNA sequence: TGTGCCAGCAGCTTTCCAGTGGCTTCACCCCTCCACTTT.

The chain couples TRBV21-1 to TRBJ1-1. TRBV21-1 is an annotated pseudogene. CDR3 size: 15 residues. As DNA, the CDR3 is TGTGCCAGCAGCAAAGAGGGGGGTGAGGGCACTGAAGCTTTCTTT. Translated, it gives CASSKEGGEGTEAFF.

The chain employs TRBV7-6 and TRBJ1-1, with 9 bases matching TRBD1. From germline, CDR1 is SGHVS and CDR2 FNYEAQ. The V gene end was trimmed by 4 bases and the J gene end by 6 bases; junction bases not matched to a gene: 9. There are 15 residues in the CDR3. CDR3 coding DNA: TGTGCCAGCAGCTCCCGTCCACAGGGGGCCGCTGAAGCTTTCTTT. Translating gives CASSSRPQGAAEAFF. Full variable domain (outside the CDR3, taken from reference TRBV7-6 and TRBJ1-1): GAGVSQSPRYKVTKRGQDVALRCDPISGHVSLYWYRQALGQGPEFLTYFNYEAQQDKSGLPNDRFSAERPEGSISTLTIQRTEQRDSAMYRCASSSRPQGAAEAFFGQGTRLTVV.

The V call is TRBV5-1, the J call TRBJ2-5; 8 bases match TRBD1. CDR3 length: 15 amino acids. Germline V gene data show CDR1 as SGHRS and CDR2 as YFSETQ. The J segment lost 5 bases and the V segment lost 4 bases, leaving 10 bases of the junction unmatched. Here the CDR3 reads CASSLGQALGETQYF. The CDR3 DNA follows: TGCGCCAGCAGCCTGGGACAGGCGCTCGGGGAGACCCAGTACTTC.

CDR3 in amino acids: CASSYSTGINYGYTF. CDR3 in DNA: TGTGCCAGCAGTTACTCTACGGGAATTAACTATGGCTACACCTTC. The genes are TRBV6-5 and TRBJ1-2; unclear D gene. V lost 0 bases and J 1 base, leaving 9 bases between the germline ends. This CDR3 is built from 15 residues. Germline V gives CDR1 MNHEY, CDR2 SVGAGI.

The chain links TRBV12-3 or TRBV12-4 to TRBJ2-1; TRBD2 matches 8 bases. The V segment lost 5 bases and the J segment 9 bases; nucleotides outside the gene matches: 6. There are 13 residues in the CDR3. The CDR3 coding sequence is TGTGCCAGCAGTAGCCGGGAGGGTGGTGAGCAGTTCTTC. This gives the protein CASSSREGGEQFF.

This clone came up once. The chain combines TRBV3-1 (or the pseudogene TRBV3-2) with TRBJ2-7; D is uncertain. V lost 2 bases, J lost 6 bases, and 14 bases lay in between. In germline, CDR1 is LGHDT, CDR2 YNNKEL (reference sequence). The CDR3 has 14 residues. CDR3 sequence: CASSQHPIAGEQYF. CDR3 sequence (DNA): TGTGCCAGCAGCCAACACCCGATAGCTGGCGAGCAGTACTTC.

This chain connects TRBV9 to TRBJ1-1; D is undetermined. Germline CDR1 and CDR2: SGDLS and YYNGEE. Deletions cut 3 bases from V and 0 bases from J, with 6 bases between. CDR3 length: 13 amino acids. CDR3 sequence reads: CASSEQLNTEAFF. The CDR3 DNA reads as TGTGCCAGCAGCGAGCAACTGAACACTGAAGCTTTCTTT.

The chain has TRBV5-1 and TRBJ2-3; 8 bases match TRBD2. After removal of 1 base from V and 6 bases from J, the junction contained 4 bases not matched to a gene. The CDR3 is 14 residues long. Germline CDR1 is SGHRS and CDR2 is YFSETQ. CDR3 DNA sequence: TGCGCCAGCAGCTTGAGCGGGGGAAGTGATACGCAGTATTTT. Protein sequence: CASSLSGGSDTQYF.

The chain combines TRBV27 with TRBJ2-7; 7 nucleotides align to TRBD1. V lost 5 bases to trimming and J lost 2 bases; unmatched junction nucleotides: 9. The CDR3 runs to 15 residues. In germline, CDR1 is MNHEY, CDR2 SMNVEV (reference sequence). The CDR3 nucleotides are TGTGCCAGCAGTCTTCCGGGACAGATTCCCTACGAGCAGTACTTC. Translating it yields CASSLPGQIPYEQYF.

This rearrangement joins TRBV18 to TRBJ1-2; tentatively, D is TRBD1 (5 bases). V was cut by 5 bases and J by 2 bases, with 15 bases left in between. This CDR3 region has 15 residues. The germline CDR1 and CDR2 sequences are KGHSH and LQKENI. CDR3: CASSATEGQNYGYTF. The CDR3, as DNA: TGTGCCAGCTCAGCGACTGAGGGGCAGAACTATGGCTACACCTTC.

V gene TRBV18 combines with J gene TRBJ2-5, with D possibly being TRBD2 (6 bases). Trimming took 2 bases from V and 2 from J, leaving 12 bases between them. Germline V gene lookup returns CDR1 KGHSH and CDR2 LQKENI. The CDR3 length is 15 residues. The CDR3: CASSPAFGGQETQYF. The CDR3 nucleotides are TGTGCCAGCTCACCAGCCTTTGGAGGGCAAGAGACCCAGTACTTC.